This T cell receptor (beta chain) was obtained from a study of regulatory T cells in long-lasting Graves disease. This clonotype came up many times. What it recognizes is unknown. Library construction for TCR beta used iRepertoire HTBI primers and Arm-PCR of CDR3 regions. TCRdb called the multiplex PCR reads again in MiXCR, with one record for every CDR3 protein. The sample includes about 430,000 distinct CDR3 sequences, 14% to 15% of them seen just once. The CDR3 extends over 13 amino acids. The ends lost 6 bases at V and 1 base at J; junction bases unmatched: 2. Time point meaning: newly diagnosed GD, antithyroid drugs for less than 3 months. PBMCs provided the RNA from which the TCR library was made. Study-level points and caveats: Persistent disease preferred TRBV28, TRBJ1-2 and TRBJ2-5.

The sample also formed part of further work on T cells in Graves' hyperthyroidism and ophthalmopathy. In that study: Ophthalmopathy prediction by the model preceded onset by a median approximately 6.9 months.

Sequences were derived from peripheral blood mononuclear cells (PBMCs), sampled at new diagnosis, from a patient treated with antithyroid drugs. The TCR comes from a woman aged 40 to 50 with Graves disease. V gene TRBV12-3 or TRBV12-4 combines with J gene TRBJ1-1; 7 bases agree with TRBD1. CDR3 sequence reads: CASRRQGNTEAFF. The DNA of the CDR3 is TGTGCCAGCAGGAGACAGGGGAACACTGAAGCTTTCTTT.